This TCR beta chain was sequenced in a study of neurological immune-mediated disorders. There are 15 residues in the CDR3. V dropped 0 bases and J dropped 5 bases, with 12 bases sitting between them. CDR1 is SGHRS and CDR2 is YFSETQ in the germline V gene. This clonotype was counted ten times or more. The starting material, 2 million PBMCs stored at -80 C, gave rise to the unsorted libraries. It was by 5'RACE with 10-nucleotide random UMIs that the cDNA was made. TCRdb re-derived calls from the 5' RACE reads in MiXCR, one entry per CDR3 protein. Among about 51,000 distinct CDR3 sequences, 16% were seen once, and the ten largest hold 3.5% to 4.5%.

The sample consisted of PBMCs. The gene calls are TRBV5-1 and TRBJ2-1, with a weak D call TRBD2 (5 bases). This sequence was found in a man in his sixties in good health. DNA for the CDR3: TGCGCCAGCAGCTTGGGGCTAGGACTGAACAATGAGCAGTTCTTC. Amino acid sequence: CASSLGLGLNNEQFF.